A single sample is the source of the 15 T cell receptor beta chains below, sequenced in a study of human T cells and chemical hapten exposure. Time point: patch test 2, 6 weeks after DPC sensitization. Regarding treatment: therapeutic diphenylcyclopropenone sensitization with weekly scalp DPC. TCRdb processed the RACE reads anew with MiXCR; each CDR3 protein has one entry. The repertoire consists of some 84,000 distinct CDR3 sequences, with about 10% occurring once and the leading ten covering 4.5% to 5%. Source: whole blood, taken in connection with sensitization to the hapten diphenylcyclopropenone (DPC). All receptors derive from a woman between 50 and 59 years old with alopecia areata. Some clones in this sample may be carry-over from other donors' samples.

There are many counts of this clonotype. This chain joins TRBV20-1 and TRBJ2-5, with D hard to call. This CDR3 spans 11 amino acids. Germline V gives CDR1 DFQATT, CDR2 SNEGSKA (reference sequence). V dropped 0 bases and J dropped 5 bases, with 4 bases sitting between them. Here the CDR3 DNA reads TGCAGTGCTAGAGATCTCGAGACCCAGTACTTC. Translation: CSARDLETQYF.

This clonotype appeared a few times. Here the CDR3 DNA reads TGTGCCAGCAGACCACTGGGGACTAGCGGGAACTACAATGAGCAGTTCTTC. Translating gives CASRPLGTSGNYNEQFF. This chain links TRBV27 with TRBJ2-1, with 13 bases aligning to TRBD2. Germline V gene sequence: CDR1 MNHEY, CDR2 SMNVEV (reference sequence). The V and J ends lost 6 bases and 3 bases, in that order; junction bases with no gene match: 8. CDR3 length equals 17 residues.

This clonotype was picked up many times. The chain recombines TRBV27 with TRBJ1-1; D gene unclear. Germline V lookup: CDR1 MNHEY, CDR2 SMNVEV (reference sequence). This CDR3 is built from 16 residues. V lost 1 base, J lost 5 bases, and 17 bases lay in between. The CDR3: CASSLYPSNWGTEAFF. For the CDR3, the DNA is TGTGCCAGCAGTTTATACCCAAGTAATTGGGGTACTGAAGCTTTCTTT.

In its sample, this clonotype was seen many times. The gene calls are TRBV7-2 and TRBJ2-4, with 9 bases identical to TRBD1. The ends lost 5 bases at V and 6 bases at J; junction bases unmatched: 8. Germline CDR1 and CDR2: SGHTA and FQGNSA. The CDR3 is made up of 15 amino acids. The CDR3 nucleotides are TGTGCCAGCAGCCCGCCAGGGACAGGGTTAAACATTCAGTACTTC. Translation gives CASSPPGTGLNIQYF.

The rearrangement joins TRBV5-1 to TRBJ2-7; 8 nucleotides match TRBD1. The CDR3 runs 13 residues. V dropped 2 bases and J dropped 4; count of bases not matched to a gene: 2. Per germline, CDR1 SGHRS and CDR2 YFSETQ. The CDR3 nucleotides read TGCGCCAGCAGCTTACGACAGGGGTACGAGCAGTACTTC. Protein sequence: CASSLRQGYEQYF.

The chain couples TRBV7-2 to TRBJ2-2, with D possibly being TRBD1 (6 bases). The V end was cut by 6 bases, the J end by 3 bases, with 14 bases between. The CDR3 is 15 amino acids. The germline V gene has CDR1 SGHTA and CDR2 FQGNSA. The CDR3 DNA is TGTGCCAGCAGTCGTCGACAGGCGTACACCGGGGAGCTGTTTTTT. Encoded protein: CASSRRQAYTGELFF.

This clonotype came up many times. The rearrangement links TRBV6-5 to TRBJ2-7, with D possibly called TRBD1 or TRBD2 (5 bases each). Trimming removed 2 bases from V and 8 bases from J, with 10 bases in between. This CDR3 spans 12 amino acids. Germline V CDR1 and CDR2: MNHEY, SVGAGI. The CDR3 here is CASSYGTEKQYF. DNA of the CDR3: TGTGCCAGCAGTTACGGGACGGAAAAGCAGTACTTC.

J is TRBJ1-1 and V is TRBV18, with D uncertain. Germline CDR1 and CDR2: KGHSH and LQKENI. CDR3 size: 12 residues. V gave up 6 bases and J gave up 4 bases, with 9 bases separating them. CDR3 nucleotide sequence: TGTGCCAGCTCCCGACCGGGCACTGAAGCTTTCTTT. This gives the protein CASSRPGTEAFF.

The V and J genes are TRBV6-2 or TRBV6-3 and TRBJ2-7; D could derive from TRBD1 or TRBD2 (5 bases each). Deletions cut 5 bases from V and 3 bases from J, with 14 bases between. The CDR3 length is 14 residues. The V gene's germline CDR1 is MNHEY and CDR2 SVGEGT. The CDR3 bases are TGTGCCAGCAGTGCTACCGGGACCGACTACGAGCAGTACTTC. This encodes CASSATGTDYEQYF.

There are many counts of this clonotype. CDR3: CASSLAGVETGELFF. The CDR3 DNA reads TGTGCCAGCAGTTTGGCGGGAGTAGAAACCGGGGAGCTGTTTTTT. This sequence joins TRBV6-5 and TRBJ2-2; 7 bases align to TRBD2. Germline V gene lookup returns CDR1 MNHEY and CDR2 SVGAGI. The CDR3 extends over 15 amino acids. The V and J ends lost 4 bases and 5 bases, in that order; junction bases with no gene match: 7.

This clonotype was counted a few times. The rearrangement links TRBV28 to TRBJ2-3, with unresolved D. V was pared by 8 bases and J by 2 bases, with 14 bases between. This CDR3 has 14 amino acids. CDR1 and CDR2 from the germline V gene are MDHEN and SYDVKM. The CDR3 nucleotides are TGTGCCAGCTCAAACGGGCAATACACAGATACGCAGTATTTT. Encoded protein: CASSNGQYTDTQYF.

This clonotype was seen a few times. This rearrangement joins TRBV5-4 to TRBJ2-1; 10 bases are a match to TRBD1. V was pared by 3 bases and J by 7 bases, with 7 bases of the junction left unmatched. The CDR3 contains 15 residues. Germline V lookup: CDR1 SGHNT, CDR2 YYREEE (reference sequence). DNA for the CDR3: TGTGCCAGCAGCTACGGGACAGGGGCGTTAAATGAGCAGTTCTTC. Amino acid sequence: CASSYGTGALNEQFF.

This clonotype was seen many times. This rearrangement joins TRBV3-1 to TRBJ2-7; possibly TRBD2 for D (6 bases). Between the trimmed V and J ends, which lost 1 base and 5 bases, there was a span of 6 bases. From germline, CDR1 is LGHDT and CDR2 YNNKEL (reference sequence). The CDR3 length is 12 residues. The CDR3: CASSQAGDEQYF. The CDR3 nucleotides read TGTGCCAGCAGCCAAGCGGGAGACGAGCAGTACTTC.

Worth noting for this clonotype: Given a much more abundant clone one base away, this may be a read error. The genes are TRBV6-6 and TRBJ2-3; 9 bases line up with TRBD2. The germline CDR1 and CDR2 sequences are MNHNY and SVGAGI (reference sequence). J lost 5 bases, V lost 1 base, and 7 bases had no gene match. CDR3 size: 16 residues. CDR3 sequence: CASSYWLAGAVDTQYF. CDR3 bases: TGTGCCAGCAGTTACTGGTTAGCGGGAGCTGTAGATACGCAGTATTTT.

This clonotype was recorded a few times. The J gene is TRBJ2-7, the V gene TRBV28, with D possibly matching TRBD1 (8 bases). Per the germline V gene, CDR1 is MDHEN and CDR2 is SYDVKM. V lost 6 bases, J lost 2 bases, and 14 bases lay in between. This CDR3 contains 14 residues. The CDR3 loop is CASRITGGAYEQYF. The DNA for the CDR3 is TGTGCCAGCAGAATTACAGGGGGGGCCTACGAGCAGTACTTC. Complete variable domain (other parts from reference TRBV28 and TRBJ2-7): DVKVTQSSRYLVKRTGEKVFLECVQDMDHENMFWYRQDPGLGLRLIYFSYDVKMKEKGDIPEGYSVSREKKERFSLILESASTNQTSMYLCASRITGGAYEQYFGPGTRLTVT.